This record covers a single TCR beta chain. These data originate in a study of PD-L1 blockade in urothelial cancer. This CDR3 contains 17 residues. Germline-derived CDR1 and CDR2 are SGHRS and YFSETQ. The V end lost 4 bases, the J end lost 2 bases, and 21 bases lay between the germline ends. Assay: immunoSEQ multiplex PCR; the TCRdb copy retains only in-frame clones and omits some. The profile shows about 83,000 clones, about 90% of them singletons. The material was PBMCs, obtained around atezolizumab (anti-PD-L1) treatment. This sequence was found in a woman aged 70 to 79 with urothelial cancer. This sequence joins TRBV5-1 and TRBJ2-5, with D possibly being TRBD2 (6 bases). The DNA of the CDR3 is TGCGCCAGCAGCCTTTTTGCGGAGGGCCGGTTTCAAGAGACCCAGTACTTC. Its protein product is CASSLFAEGRFQETQYF. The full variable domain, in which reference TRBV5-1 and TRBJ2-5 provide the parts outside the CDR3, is KAGVTQTPRYLIKTRGQQVTLSCSPISGHRSVSWYQQTPGQGLQFLFEYFSETQRNKGNFPGRFSGRQFSNSRSEMNVSTLELGDSALYLCASSLFAEGRFQETQYFGPGTRLLVL.